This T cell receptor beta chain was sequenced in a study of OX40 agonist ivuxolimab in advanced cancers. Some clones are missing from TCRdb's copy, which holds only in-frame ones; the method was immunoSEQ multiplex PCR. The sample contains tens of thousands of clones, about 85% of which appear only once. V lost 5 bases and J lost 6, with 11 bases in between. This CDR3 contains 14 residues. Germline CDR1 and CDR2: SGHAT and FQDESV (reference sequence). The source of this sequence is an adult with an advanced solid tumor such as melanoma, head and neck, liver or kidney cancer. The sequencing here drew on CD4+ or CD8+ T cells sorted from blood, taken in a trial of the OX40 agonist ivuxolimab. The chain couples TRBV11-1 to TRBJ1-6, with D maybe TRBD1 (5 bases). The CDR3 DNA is TGTGCCAGCAGCCCGAGGAGGGGTAATTCACCCCTCCACTTT. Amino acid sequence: CASSPRRGNSPLHF. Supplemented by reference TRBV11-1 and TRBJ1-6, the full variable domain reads EAEVAQSPRYKITEKSQAVAFWCDPISGHATLYWYRQILGQGPELLVQFQDESVVDDSQLPKDRFSAERLKGVDSTLKIQPAELGDSAMYLCASSPRRGNSPLHFGNGTRLTVT.